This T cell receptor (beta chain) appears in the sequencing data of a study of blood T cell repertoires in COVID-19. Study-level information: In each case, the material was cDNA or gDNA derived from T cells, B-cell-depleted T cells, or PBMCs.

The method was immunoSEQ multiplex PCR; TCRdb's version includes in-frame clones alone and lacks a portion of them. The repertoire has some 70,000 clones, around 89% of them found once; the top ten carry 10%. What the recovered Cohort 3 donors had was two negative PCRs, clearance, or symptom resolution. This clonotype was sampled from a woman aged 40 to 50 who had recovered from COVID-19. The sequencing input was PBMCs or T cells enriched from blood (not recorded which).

The CDR3 sequence: CASSSGQAASEAFF. CDR3 sequence (DNA): TGTGCCAGCAGCTCAGGACAGGCCGCTAGTGAAGCTTTCTTT. The rearrangement uses TRBV7-3 and TRBJ1-1; 7 bases agree with TRBD1. This CDR3 is 14 amino acids long. The V gene end was trimmed by 4 bases and the J gene end by 7 bases; junction bases not matched to a gene: 9. Germline CDR1 SGHTA, CDR2 FQGTGA. The full variable domain, rest sourced from reference TRBV7-3 and TRBJ1-1, is GAGVSQTPSNKVTEKGKYVELRCDPISGHTALYWYRQSLGQGPEFLIYFQGTGAADDSGLPNDRFFAVRPEGSVSTLKIQRTERGDSAVYLCASSSGQAASEAFFGQGTRLTVV.